This T cell receptor beta chain was identified in a study of shared clonotypes between healthy human individuals. This clone has a handful of counts. This CDR3 has 11 residues. Trimming shortened V by 6 bases and J by 7 bases, and 9 bases separated the two germline ends. Germline V CDR1 and CDR2: MNHNY, SVGAGI (reference sequence). In the authors' methods: Quality scores were absent from the junction-only immunoSEQ sequences, so filtering differed. Profiled with immunoSEQ multiplex PCR; TCRdb holds only in-frame clones, not every one. That table supplies the V and J calls and clone size; D and trimming were determined from the DNA. The table shows 2 million to 2.5 million clones, with about 90% occurring only once.

This chain links TRBV6-6 with TRBJ1-1, with unresolved D. This sequence was found in a man between 18 and 29 years old in good health. Some clones in this sample may be carry-over from other donors' samples. The source material was naive CD4+ T cells from PBMCs. Regarding subset: CD45RA+ positively selected. The CDR3 loop reads CASSHQYEAFF. The CDR3 bases are TGTGCCAGCAGCCACCAGTATGAAGCTTTCTTT.